This is a list of T cell receptor beta chains from one sample in a study of T cell responses to AZD1222 COVID-19 vaccine. Data came from immunoSEQ multiplex PCR; TCRdb stores just in-frame clones and leaves some out. The repertoire holds about 180,000 clones, with 94% as singletons. The sequenced sample was peripheral blood, obtained 28 days after the second AZD1222 dose. These receptors all come from an adult who received the AZD1222 COVID-19 vaccine. Each CDR3 is given with its conserved first and last residue. A D gene is named only where the DNA matches it firmly. Size is stated for part of the rows, as once, few or many counts, or as a class when the clone is expanded.

DNA,CDR3,D,J,V,size
TGCAGCGTTCGGGACGGGGGGATTCAGCCCCAGCATTTT,CSVRDGGIQPQHF,NA,TRBJ1-5,TRBV29-1,NA
TGCGCCAGCAGCTTGAACTTCCAGAGTGGCTACACCTTC,CASSLNFQSGYTF,NA,TRBJ1-2,TRBV5-1,NA
TGTGCCAGCAGTTTAGAGGCAGGGGCTGGTCAGCCCCAGCATTTT,CASSLEAGAGQPQHF,NA,TRBJ1-5,TRBV28,NA
TGTGCCAGCAGCCCCTGGGACAGGCGAGAGACCCAGTACTTC,CASSPWDRRETQYF,TRBD1,TRBJ2-5,TRBV3-1/TRBV3-2,NA
TGTGCCAGCAGTTTTCCTGCCGGGGAGCTGTTTTTT,CASSFPAGELFF,NA,TRBJ2-2,TRBV27,NA
TGTGCCAGCATAAGTTTGGTGCTGAGTGGGGGTCCCGAGCAGTACTTC,CASISLVLSGGPEQYF,NA,TRBJ2-7,TRBV2,NA
TGTGCCAGCAGTTACGGACAGGGGGCAACCGGGGAGCTGTTTTTT,CASSYGQGATGELFF,TRBD1,TRBJ2-2,TRBV6-2/TRBV6-3,NA
TGTGCCAGCAGGGGCCGGGACAGGGAAAGGGAGACCCAGTACTTC,CASRGRDRERETQYF,TRBD1,TRBJ2-5,TRBV6-5,NA
TGTGCCAGCGGACTAGTTAGTCTTTGGCAGTACTTC,CASGLVSLWQYF,TRBD2,TRBJ2-7,TRBV7-9,NA
TGTGCCAGCAGCTTCTCAGAGAACACTGAAGCTTTCTTT,CASSFSENTEAFF,NA,TRBJ1-1,TRBV7-2,NA
TGCGCCAGCAGCCTCCTGACTAGCGGGGGCCACGAGCAGTACTTC,CASSLLTSGGHEQYF,TRBD2,TRBJ2-7,TRBV5-1,NA
TGTGCCAGCTCACCACGGCAAGATGAAAAACTGTTTTTT,CASSPRQDEKLFF,NA,TRBJ1-4,TRBV18,NA
TGTGCCAGCCGCAGGACTTTCCTGGAGGACACTGAAGCTTTCTTT,CASRRTFLEDTEAFF,NA,TRBJ1-1,TRBV6-4,NA
TGTGCCTGGTCAGAGGGAAATGCCTACGAGCAGTACTTC,CAWSEGNAYEQYF,NA,TRBJ2-7,TRBV30,once
TGTGCCAGCAGCTTCTCGATTCATGAGCAGTTCTTC,CASSFSIHEQFF,NA,TRBJ2-1,TRBV7-9,NA
TGTGCCAGTACCGCGGACAGTCGGTACACCTTC,CASTADSRYTF,NA,TRBJ1-2,TRBV19,NA
TGTGCCAGCAGCCAAGATCGAAGGGGGTCCCGGACTAGCGGGAGAAACGAGCAGTACTTC,CASSQDRRGSRTSGRNEQYF,TRBD2,TRBJ2-7,TRBV3-1/TRBV3-2,NA
TGTGCCAGCAGCTTAGGCCAAGAGACCCAGTACTTC,CASSLGQETQYF,NA,TRBJ2-5,TRBV13,NA
TGTGCCTCCCCGGCTAGCGGAAGCTCTCGGGTGGAGACCCAGTACTTC,CASPASGSSRVETQYF,TRBD2,TRBJ2-5,TRBV2,NA
TGTGCCAGCTCACCACCGGCCGAGCAGTACTTC,CASSPPAEQYF,NA,TRBJ2-7,TRBV18,NA
TGTGCCAGCAGCGTAGCCGACAGGGGTAGCTCACCCCTCCACTTT,CASSVADRGSSPLHF,TRBD1,TRBJ1-6,TRBV9,NA
TGTGCCAGCGGTCCTTCGGCGGGGAGGACCACTGAAGCTTTCTTT,CASGPSAGRTTEAFF,NA,TRBJ1-1,TRBV6-5,NA
TGTGCCACCGGCGCATACACCGGGGAGCTGTTTTTT,CATGAYTGELFF,NA,TRBJ2-2,TRBV24-1,NA
TGTGCCAGTAGTATTTGGAACAATCAGCCCCAGCATTTT,CASSIWNNQPQHF,NA,TRBJ1-5,TRBV19,NA
TGTGCCAGCAGCTCTGATTTGTTAGCGGACTACAATGAGCAGTTCTTC,CASSSDLLADYNEQFF,NA,TRBJ2-1,TRBV7-6,NA
TGTGCCGGACAGGGGGCGCAGCTCTCCTACGAGCAGTACTTC,CAGQGAQLSYEQYF,TRBD1,TRBJ2-7,TRBV30,NA
TGTGCCAGCAGTGAAGGAATACTAGCGACTATACAGGGTGAGCAGTTCTTC,CASSEGILATIQGEQFF,NA,TRBJ2-1,TRBV2,NA
TGTGCCAGCAGTCCAGAGGTCTCCTCCTACGAGCAGTACTTC,CASSPEVSSYEQYF,NA,TRBJ2-7,TRBV6-5,NA
TGCAGCACGTATTCCGGGGAGCTGTTTTTT,CSTYSGELFF,NA,TRBJ2-2,TRBV29-1,NA
TGTGCCAGCAGTCCACCAGGGTCTGGGGCCAACGTCCTGACTTTC,CASSPPGSGANVLTF,NA,TRBJ2-6,TRBV7-6,NA
TGTGCCAGCACATTACAGGGGCCAGATACGCAGTATTTT,CASTLQGPDTQYF,TRBD1,TRBJ2-3,TRBV28,NA
TGTGCCAGCAGCTCAACCCAAATCGTGACAGGAAACACTGAAGCTTTCTTT,CASSSTQIVTGNTEAFF,NA,TRBJ1-1,TRBV7-9,NA
TGTGCCAGTAGTCCGGCGCGTGGGGGAAACTATGGCTACACCTTC,CASSPARGGNYGYTF,NA,TRBJ1-2,TRBV19,NA
TGTGCCAGTAGCTATATATCCCATGGGACCTTAAGGGGTCAGCCCCAGCATTTT,CASSYISHGTLRGQPQHF,NA,TRBJ1-5,TRBV19,few
TGTGCCAGCAGCCAAGAGAACAGGGGCTACGAGCAGTACTTC,CASSQENRGYEQYF,TRBD1,TRBJ2-7,TRBV3-1/TRBV3-2,NA
TGTGCCAGCAGTTTATCCAAATATGGGGACACTGAAGCTTTCTTT,CASSLSKYGDTEAFF,NA,TRBJ1-1,TRBV27,NA
TGTGCCAGCAGCCCCGGGACAGGGCATTATACTGGAAACACCATATATTTT,CASSPGTGHYTGNTIYF,TRBD1,TRBJ1-3,TRBV7-9,NA
TGTGCCAGCAGCTTAGGTGGGCCCACAGATACGCAGTATTTT,CASSLGGPTDTQYF,NA,TRBJ2-3,TRBV7-3,NA
TGTGCCAGCTCACCCCAGGGGGCGAACACTGAAGCTTTCTTT,CASSPQGANTEAFF,TRBD1,TRBJ1-1,TRBV18,NA
TGCGCCAGCAGCTTGGGACAGGGGGCAACTAATGAAAAACTGTTTTTT,CASSLGQGATNEKLFF,TRBD1,TRBJ1-4,TRBV5-1,NA
TGTGCCAGCAGCTCCCGCCGCCAGGGCCTCTATGGCTACACCTTC,CASSSRRQGLYGYTF,NA,TRBJ1-2,TRBV3-1/TRBV3-2,once
TGTGCCAGCAGTGTGTGGGCAGCAAATCAGCCCCAGCATTTT,CASSVWAANQPQHF,NA,TRBJ1-5,TRBV2,NA
TGTGCTAGCAGCGCGACTAGCGGGAGGGCTGGTGAGCAGTTCTTC,CASSATSGRAGEQFF,TRBD2,TRBJ2-1,TRBV7-7,NA
TGTGCCAGCAGCGACAGGGAGGGATCGGCTAATGAAAAACTGTTTTTT,CASSDREGSANEKLFF,NA,TRBJ1-4,TRBV9,NA
TGTGCCAGCAGTGAGGGCAGGACCCAAGAGACCCAGTACTTC,CASSEGRTQETQYF,NA,TRBJ2-5,TRBV6-1,NA
TGTGCCAGCAGCTTAGATGAGGGGGCGGCGTATGAAAAACTGTTTTTT,CASSLDEGAAYEKLFF,TRBD1,TRBJ1-4,TRBV11-2,NA
TGTGCCAGCTCACCAGGGTTGACGGCCACTGAAGCTTTCTTT,CASSPGLTATEAFF,NA,TRBJ1-1,TRBV18,NA
TGTGCCAGCAGCTTGATCCTTCTCTCCATGAACACTGAAGCTTTCTTT,CASSLILLSMNTEAFF,NA,TRBJ1-1,TRBV5-5,NA
TGTGCCAGCAGCCGAGGGAGCGGTACCTACAATGAGCAGTTCTTC,CASSRGSGTYNEQFF,NA,TRBJ2-1,TRBV7-3,NA
TGTGCCAGCAGCTTAGTTGTGGCTAGCAATCAGCCCCAGCATTTT,CASSLVVASNQPQHF,NA,TRBJ1-5,TRBV7-2,NA
TGTGCCAGCAGCCAGAGAGGGGGTTACGAGCAGTACTTC,CASSQRGGYEQYF,NA,TRBJ2-7,TRBV3-1/TRBV3-2,NA
TGTGCCAGCAGTCCGGACAGGGTACTTTCACCCCTCCACTTT,CASSPDRVLSPLHF,TRBD1,TRBJ1-6,TRBV27,NA
TGTGCCAGCAGCTTTGAGGGGAGTACTGAAGCTTTCTTT,CASSFEGSTEAFF,NA,TRBJ1-1,TRBV11-3,NA
TGTGCCAGCAGCTTAACGGGTAGGAACACTGAAGCTTTCTTT,CASSLTGRNTEAFF,NA,TRBJ1-1,TRBV7-2,NA
TGCGCCAGCAGCTTAGTGGGGGTCGGGTCGAACACTGAAGCTTTCTTT,CASSLVGVGSNTEAFF,NA,TRBJ1-1,TRBV5-1,NA